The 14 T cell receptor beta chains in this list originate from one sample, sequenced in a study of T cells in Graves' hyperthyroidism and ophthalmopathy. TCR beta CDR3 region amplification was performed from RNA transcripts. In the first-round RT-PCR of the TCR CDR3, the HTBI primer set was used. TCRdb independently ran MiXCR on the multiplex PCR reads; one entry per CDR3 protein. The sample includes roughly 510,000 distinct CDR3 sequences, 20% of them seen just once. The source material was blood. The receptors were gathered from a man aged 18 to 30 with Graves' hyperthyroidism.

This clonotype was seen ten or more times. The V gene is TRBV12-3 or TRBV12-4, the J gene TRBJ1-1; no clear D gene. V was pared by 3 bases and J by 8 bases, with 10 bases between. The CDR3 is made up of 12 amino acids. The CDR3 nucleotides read TGTGCCAGCAGTTTTGGAGAGATCGAAGCTTTCTTT. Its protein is CASSFGEIEAFF.

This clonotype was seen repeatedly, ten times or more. CDR3 in amino acids: CASSPGQAINQPQHF. Written as DNA, the CDR3 is TGTGCCAGCAGCCCGGGACAGGCGATCAATCAGCCCCAGCATTTT. This rearrangement joins TRBV12-3 or TRBV12-4 to TRBJ1-5; 8 bases map to TRBD1. V lost 6 bases and J lost 3; bases outside the gene matches: 7. The length of the CDR3 is 15 residues.

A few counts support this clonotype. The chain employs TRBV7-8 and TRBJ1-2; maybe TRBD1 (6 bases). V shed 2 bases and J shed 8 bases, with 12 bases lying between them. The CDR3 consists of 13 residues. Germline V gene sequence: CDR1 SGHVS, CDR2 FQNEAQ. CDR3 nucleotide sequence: TGTGCCAGCAGCTTACAGGGGAGCCGCGGCTACACCTTC. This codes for CASSLQGSRGYTF. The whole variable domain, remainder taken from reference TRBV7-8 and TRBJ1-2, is GAGVSQSPRYKVAKRGQDVALRCDPISGHVSLFWYQQALGQGPEFLTYFQNEAQLDKSGLPSDRFFAERPEGSVSTLKIQRTQQEDSAVYLCASSLQGSRGYTFGSGTRLTVV.

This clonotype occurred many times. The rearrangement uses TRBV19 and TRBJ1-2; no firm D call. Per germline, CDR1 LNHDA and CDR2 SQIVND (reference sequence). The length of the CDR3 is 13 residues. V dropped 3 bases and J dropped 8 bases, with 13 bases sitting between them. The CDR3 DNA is TGTGCCAGTAGTATCGAAGCGTTAGACGGCTACACCTTC. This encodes CASSIEALDGYTF. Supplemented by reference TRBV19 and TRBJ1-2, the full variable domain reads DGGITQSPKYLFRKEGQNVTLSCEQNLNHDAMYWYRQDPGQGLRLIYYSQIVNDFQKGDIAEGYSVSREKKESFPLTVTSAQKNPTAFYLCASSIEALDGYTFGSGTRLTVV.

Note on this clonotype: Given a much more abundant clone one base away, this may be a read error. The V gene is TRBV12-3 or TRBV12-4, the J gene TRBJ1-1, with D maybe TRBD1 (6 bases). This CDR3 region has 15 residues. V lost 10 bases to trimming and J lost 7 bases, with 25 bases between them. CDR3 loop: CAITFGAPGAIEAFF. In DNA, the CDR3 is TGTGCCATCACCTTCGGAGCTCCGGGGGCCATTGAAGCTTTCTTT.

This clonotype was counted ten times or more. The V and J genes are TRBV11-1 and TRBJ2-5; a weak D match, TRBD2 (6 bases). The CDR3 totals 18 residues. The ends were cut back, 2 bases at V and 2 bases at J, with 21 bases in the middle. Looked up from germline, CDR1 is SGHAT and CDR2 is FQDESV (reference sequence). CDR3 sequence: CASSLSRGVGGTQETQYF. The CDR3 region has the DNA TGTGCCAGCAGCTTAAGCCGCGGGGTCGGCGGGACGCAAGAGACCCAGTACTTC.

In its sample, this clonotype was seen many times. The CDR3 DNA reads as TGTGCCAGCAGTAAGACAACAGGGGGCGAGCAGTACTTC. Protein: CASSKTTGGEQYF. The chain couples TRBV6-1 to TRBJ2-7; 8 nucleotides align to TRBD1. Germline V CDR1 and CDR2: MNHNS, SASEGT. V gave up 5 bases and J gave up 6 bases; unmatched junction bases: 6. The CDR3 consists of 13 residues.

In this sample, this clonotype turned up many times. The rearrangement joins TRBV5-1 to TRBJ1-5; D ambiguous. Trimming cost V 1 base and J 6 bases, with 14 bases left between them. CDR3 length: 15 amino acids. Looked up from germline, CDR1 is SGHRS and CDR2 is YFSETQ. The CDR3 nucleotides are TGCGCCAGCAGCTTGACGGGAGACCGCGGTCAGCCCCAGCATTTT. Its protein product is CASSLTGDRGQPQHF.

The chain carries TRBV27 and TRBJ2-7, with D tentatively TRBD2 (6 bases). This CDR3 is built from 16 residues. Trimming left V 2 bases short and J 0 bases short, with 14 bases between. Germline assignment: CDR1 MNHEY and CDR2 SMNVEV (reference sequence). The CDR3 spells CASSLGAGGSSYEQYF. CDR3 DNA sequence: TGTGCCAGCAGTTTAGGAGCGGGCGGAAGCTCCTACGAGCAGTACTTC.

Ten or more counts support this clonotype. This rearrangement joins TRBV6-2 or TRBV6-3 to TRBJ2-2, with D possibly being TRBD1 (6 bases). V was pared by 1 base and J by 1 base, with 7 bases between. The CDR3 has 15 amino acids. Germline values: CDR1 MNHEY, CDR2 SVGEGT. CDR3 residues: CASSYYRVNTGELFF. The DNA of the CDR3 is TGTGCCAGCAGTTACTACAGGGTGAACACCGGGGAGCTGTTTTTT.

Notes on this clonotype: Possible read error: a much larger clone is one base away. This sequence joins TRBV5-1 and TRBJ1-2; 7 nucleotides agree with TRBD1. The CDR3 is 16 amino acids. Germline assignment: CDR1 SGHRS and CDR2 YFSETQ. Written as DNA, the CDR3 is TGCGCCCGCAGCTTGGCCCCAGGGGGGTCAGGGGAAGGCTACACCTTC. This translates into CARSLAPGGSGEGYTF.

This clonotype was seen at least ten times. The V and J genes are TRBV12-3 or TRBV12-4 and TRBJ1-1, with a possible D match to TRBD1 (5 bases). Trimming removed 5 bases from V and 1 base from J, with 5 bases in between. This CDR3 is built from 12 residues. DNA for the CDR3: TGTGCCAGCAGTAGGGGGAACACTGAAGCTTTCTTT. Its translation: CASSRGNTEAFF.

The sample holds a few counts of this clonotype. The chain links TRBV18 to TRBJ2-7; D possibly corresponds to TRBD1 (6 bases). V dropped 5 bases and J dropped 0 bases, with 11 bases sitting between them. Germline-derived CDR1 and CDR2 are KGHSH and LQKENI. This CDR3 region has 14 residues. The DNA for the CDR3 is TGTGCCAGCTCAGCTCCGGGACACTCCTACGAGCAGTACTTC. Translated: CASSAPGHSYEQYF.

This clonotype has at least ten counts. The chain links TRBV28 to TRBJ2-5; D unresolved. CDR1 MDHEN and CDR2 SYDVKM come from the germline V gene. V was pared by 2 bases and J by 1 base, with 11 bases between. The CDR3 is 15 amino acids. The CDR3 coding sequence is TGTGCCAGCAGTTTAGGGCAGAGTCTCCAAGAGACCCAGTACTTC. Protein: CASSLGQSLQETQYF.